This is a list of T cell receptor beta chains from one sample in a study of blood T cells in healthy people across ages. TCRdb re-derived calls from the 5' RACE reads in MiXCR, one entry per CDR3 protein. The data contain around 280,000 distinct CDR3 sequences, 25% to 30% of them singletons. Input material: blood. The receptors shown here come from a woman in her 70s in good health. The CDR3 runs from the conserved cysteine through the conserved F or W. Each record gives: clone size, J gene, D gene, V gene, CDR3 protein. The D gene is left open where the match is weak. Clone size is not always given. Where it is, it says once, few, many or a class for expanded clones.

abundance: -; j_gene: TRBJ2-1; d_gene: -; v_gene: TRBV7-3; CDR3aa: CASRLGTGTEQFF
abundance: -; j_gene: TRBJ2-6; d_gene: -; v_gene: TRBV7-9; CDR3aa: CASSVASGANVLTF
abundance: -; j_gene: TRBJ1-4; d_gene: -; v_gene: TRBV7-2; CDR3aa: CASSLPARGGSEKLFF
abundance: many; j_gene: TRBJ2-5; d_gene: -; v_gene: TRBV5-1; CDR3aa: CASTPTDRLQETQYF
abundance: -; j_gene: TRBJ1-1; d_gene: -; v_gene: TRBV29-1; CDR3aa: CSVGITEAFF
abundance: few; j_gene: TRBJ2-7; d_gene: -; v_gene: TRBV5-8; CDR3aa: CASSLAPTGVVHEQYF
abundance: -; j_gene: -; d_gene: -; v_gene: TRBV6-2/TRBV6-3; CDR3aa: CASARRDEQFF
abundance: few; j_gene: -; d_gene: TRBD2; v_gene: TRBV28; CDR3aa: CASSLGTSGSYEQFF
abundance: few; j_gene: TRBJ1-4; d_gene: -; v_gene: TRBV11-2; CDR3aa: CASSTATNEKLFF
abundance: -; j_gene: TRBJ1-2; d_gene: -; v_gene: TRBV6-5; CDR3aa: CASTTGVGYGYTF
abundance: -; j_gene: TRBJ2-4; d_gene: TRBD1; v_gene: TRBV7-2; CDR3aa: CASSFTGTAKNIQYF
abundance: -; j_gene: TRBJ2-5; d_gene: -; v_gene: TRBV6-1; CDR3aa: CVSCLGQQETQYF
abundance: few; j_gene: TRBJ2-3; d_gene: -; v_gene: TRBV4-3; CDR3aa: CASSQDLTTDTQYF
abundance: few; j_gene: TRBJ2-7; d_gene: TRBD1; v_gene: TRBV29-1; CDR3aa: CSVEGQAYEQYF
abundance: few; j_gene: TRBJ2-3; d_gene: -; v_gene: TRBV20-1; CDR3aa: CSASLPSTDTQYF
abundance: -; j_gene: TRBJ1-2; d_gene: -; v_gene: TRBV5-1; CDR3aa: CASSPDTIWGYTF
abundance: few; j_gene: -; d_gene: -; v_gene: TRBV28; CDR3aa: CASSPTGQTSLEQYF
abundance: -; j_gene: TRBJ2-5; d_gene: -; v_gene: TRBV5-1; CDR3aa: CASSLAGEFVGETQYF
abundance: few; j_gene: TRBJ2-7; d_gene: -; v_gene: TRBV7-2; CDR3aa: CASSLAHPTYEQYF
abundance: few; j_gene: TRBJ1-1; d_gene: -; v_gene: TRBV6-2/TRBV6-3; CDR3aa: CASSYWPGQNEAFF
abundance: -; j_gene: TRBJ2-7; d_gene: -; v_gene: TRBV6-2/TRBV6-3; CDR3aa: CASTQRLRNSYEQYF
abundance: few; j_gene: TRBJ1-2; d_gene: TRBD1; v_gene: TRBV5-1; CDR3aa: CASSGSGTGDTDYGYTF
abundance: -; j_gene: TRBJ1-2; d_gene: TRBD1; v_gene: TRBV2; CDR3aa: CASRRTGQPNYGYTF
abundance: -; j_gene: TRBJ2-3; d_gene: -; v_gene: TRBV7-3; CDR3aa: CASSLWVTDTQYF
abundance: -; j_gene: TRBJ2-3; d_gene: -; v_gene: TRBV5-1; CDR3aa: CASSLGDIADTQYF
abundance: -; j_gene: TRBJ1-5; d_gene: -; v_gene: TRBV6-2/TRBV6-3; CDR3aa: CASSYGAGGKNQPQHF
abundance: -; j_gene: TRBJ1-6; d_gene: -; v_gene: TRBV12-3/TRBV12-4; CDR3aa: CASSSPKSSYNSPLHF
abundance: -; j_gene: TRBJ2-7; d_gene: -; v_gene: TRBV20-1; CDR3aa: CSAQPQGNKQYF
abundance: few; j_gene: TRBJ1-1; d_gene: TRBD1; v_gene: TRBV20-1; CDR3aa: CSASDRGTNTEAFF
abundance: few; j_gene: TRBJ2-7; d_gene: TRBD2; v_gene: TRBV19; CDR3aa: CASRGGGSYEQYF
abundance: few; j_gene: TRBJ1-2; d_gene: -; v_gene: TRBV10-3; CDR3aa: CAISDPSSYGYTF
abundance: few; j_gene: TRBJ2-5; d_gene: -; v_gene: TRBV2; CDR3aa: CARGAGKLQETQYF
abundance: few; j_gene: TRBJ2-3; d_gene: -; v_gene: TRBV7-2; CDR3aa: CASSFSSDTQYF
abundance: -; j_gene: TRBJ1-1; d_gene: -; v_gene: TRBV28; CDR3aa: CASSLSFNPSKGVAFF
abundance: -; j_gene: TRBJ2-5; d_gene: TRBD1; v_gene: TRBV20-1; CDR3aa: CSARDREGPTFF
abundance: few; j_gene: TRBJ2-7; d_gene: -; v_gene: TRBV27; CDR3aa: CASSPTGPYEQYF
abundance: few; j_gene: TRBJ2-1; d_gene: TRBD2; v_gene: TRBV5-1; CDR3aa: CASRGTSGSSPSYNEQFF
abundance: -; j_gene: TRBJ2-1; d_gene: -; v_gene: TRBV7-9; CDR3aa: CASVKGSYNEQFF
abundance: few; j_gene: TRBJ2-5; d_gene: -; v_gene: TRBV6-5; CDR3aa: CASSYSFGPETQYF
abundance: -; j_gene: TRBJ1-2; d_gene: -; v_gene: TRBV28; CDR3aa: CASHGGSRHLRYGYTF
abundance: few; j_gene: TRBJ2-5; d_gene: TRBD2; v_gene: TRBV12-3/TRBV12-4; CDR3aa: CASRPASGDRETQYF
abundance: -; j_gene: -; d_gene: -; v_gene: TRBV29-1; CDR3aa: CSAGTTAYEQYF
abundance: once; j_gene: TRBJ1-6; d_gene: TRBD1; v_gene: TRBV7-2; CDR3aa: CASSFTGGSSPLHF
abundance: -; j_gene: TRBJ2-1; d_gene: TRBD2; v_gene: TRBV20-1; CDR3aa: CSAELAGEGNEQFF
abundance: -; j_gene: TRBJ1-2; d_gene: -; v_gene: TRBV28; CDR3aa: CASSPSGGYTF
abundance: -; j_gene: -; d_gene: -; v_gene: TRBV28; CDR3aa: CASSPSLAGKTQYF
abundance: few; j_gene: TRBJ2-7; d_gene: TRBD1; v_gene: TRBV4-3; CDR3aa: CASSQDETGVDEQYF
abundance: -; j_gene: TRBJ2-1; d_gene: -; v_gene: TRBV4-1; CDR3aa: CASSQVLARNNEQFF
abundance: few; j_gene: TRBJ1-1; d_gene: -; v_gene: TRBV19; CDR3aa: CASRLDSYTEAFF
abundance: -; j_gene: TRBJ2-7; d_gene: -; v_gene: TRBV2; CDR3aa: CASRGVDYEQYF
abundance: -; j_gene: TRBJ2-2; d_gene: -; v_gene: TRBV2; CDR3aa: CASSELGLGTGELFF
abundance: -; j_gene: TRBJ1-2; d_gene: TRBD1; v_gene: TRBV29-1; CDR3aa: CSVTETGEGGYTF